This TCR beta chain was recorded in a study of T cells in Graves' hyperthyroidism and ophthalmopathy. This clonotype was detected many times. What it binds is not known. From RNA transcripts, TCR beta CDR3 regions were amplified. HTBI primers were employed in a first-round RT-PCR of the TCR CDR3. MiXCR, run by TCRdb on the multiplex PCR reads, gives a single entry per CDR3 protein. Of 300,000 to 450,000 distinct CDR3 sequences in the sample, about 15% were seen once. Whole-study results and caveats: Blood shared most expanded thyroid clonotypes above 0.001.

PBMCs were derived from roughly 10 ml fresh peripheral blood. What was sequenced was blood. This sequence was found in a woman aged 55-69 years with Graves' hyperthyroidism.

Written as DNA, the CDR3 is TGCAGTGCTAGAGTGGGCGGAGACAATCAGCCCCAGCATTTT. It specifies CSARVGGDNQPQHF. V usage is TRBV20-1 and J usage is TRBJ1-5; D uncertain. Trimming pared 1 base from V and 3 bases from J, leaving 10 bases between. From germline, CDR1 is DFQATT and CDR2 SNEGSKA (reference sequence). This CDR3 has 14 residues.